This is a list of T cell receptor beta chains from one sample in a study of T cells expressing NK-cell markers. TCRdb reanalyzed the 5' RACE reads and collapses them to one entry per CDR3 protein, without DNA. The sample table sets out roughly 120,000 distinct CDR3 sequences. Source material: blood T cells: a sorted CD56 or NKG2C T cell subset, CD4+ or CD8+ T cells, or bulk PBMC T cells (not recorded which). These TCRs come from a woman between 18 and 70 years old in good health. Both conserved end residues are part of each CDR3.

>TRBJ2-3|TRBV4-3
CASSQWRSRSSTDTQYF
>TRBJ2-7|TRBV20-1
CSARTSGSYEQYF
>TRBJ2-4|TRBV12-3/TRBV12-4
CASSPFRDRGLNIQYF
>TRBJ2-1|TRBV4-2
CASSQETAGSSYNEQFF
>TRBJ2-3|TRBV4-3
CASSQEGGTSGSDTQYF
>TRBJ2-2|TRBV4-2
CASSQEDSGNTGELFF
>TRBJ1-1|TRBV6-5
CASSWGTANTEAFF
>TRBJ2-2|TRBV27
CASRLAVAGELFF
>TRBJ2-1|TRBV5-1
CASSLYGTEYNEQFF
>TRBJ2-1|TRBV7-2
CASSLLPSPSSMLFF
>TRBJ2-2|TRBV9
CASSVDAGELFF
>TRBJ1-1|TRBV4-3
CASSHLTGGDTEAFF
>TRBJ2-7|TRBV10-3
CATMGAVGYEQYF
>TRBJ2-5|TRBV14
CASNLGDRGSLETQYF
>TRBJ2-3|TRBV6-4
CASSDGDTSTDTQYF
>TRBJ2-7|TRBV27
CASSLGASYEQYF
>TRBJ2-7|TRBV28
CASSLQTGLEQYF
>TRBJ2-1|TRBV7-9
CASSLGGGQEQFF
>TRBJ2-5|TRBV30
CAWSASGGETQYF
>TRBJ2-7|TRBV29-1
CSVYDRAYEQYF
>TRBJ1-1|TRBV29-1
CSALGNTEAFF
>TRBJ2-5|TRBV4-2
CASSQVRSGGGQETQYF
>TRBJ1-1|TRBV5-4
CASSPGTDLTEAFF
>TRBJ2-1|TRBV6-1
CASSGTSGNNEQFF
>TRBJ2-3|TRBV25-1
CASSETSVPYF
>TRBJ2-5|TRBV3-1
CASSPRISSSGVMKETQYF
>TRBJ1-1|TRBV28
CASSFSGGTEAFF
>TRBJ1-5|TRBV7-9
CASSPLMGLQPQHF
>TRBJ1-1|TRBV6-6
CASSRQGDTEAFF
>TRBJ2-7|TRBV5-4
CASSLSWDHEQYF
>TRBJ2-7|TRBV28
CASSFGAVGGYEQYF
>TRBJ1-1|TRBV27
CASSLIGGRKNTEAFF
>TRBJ2-2|TRBV7-9
CASSPRGPVYRELFF
>TRBJ2-7|TRBV28
CASSLSRTYEQYF
>TRBJ2-7|TRBV28
CASSFGLARAYEQYF
>TRBJ2-1|TRBV29-1
CSVVIGGYYNEQFF
>TRBJ1-1|TRBV12-3/TRBV12-4
CASSFGPGTEAFF
>TRBJ2-5|TRBV4-3
CASSHLPGQIQETQYF
>TRBJ1-4|TRBV7-2
CASSSSNRDRARNCGF
>TRBJ1-2|TRBV5-1
CASSLDPAEREILWDGYTF
>TRBJ1-5|TRBV2
CASSGVDRGLDGNQPQHF
>TRBJ2-1|TRBV19
CASSIGDRGINEQFF
>TRBJ2-1|TRBV14
CASSQEYSENNEQFF
>TRBJ2-1|TRBV28
CASRPGLALREQFF